Shown below are 26 T cell receptor beta chains from a single sample sequenced in a study of blood T cell repertoires in COVID-19. The table came from immunoSEQ multiplex PCR; TCRdb's copy has only in-frame clones and leaves some out. Of about 160,000 clones detected, 89% appear once; the ten largest clones hold around 2.9%. The sequenced sample was peripheral blood. These receptors originate from a man aged 55 to 69 with acute or convalescent COVID-19.

The sample holds a few counts of this clone. This rearrangement joins TRBV5-4 to TRBJ2-1; unclear D gene. CDR1 is SGHNT, CDR2 YYREEE, per germline (reference sequence). Trimming took 1 base from V and 8 from J, leaving 10 bases between them. The CDR3 consists of 13 residues. The CDR3 protein is CASSLYRVDEQFF. CDR3 sequence (DNA): TGTGCCAGCAGCTTGTACCGGGTCGATGAGCAGTTCTTC.

V usage is TRBV4-3 and J usage is TRBJ1-2; TRBD1 matches 7 bases. The length of the CDR3 is 16 residues. Germline assignment: CDR1 LGHNA and CDR2 YSLEER. The V and J ends lost 4 bases and 2 bases, in that order; junction bases with no gene match: 10. CDR3 residues: CASSLQGWDSNYGYTF. CDR3 DNA sequence: TGCGCCAGCAGCCTCCAGGGGTGGGACAGCAACTATGGCTACACCTTC.

This clone was recorded once. J is TRBJ2-2 and V is TRBV7-2; D may be TRBD2 (7 bases). With 3 bases removed from V and 2 bases from J, the gap between germline ends came to 13 bases. The CDR3 consists of 16 residues. CDR1 and CDR2 (germline): SGHTA, FQGNSA. CDR3 in amino acids: CASSFEGGRNTGELFF. Written as DNA, the CDR3 is TGTGCCAGCAGCTTCGAGGGGGGGCGTAACACCGGGGAGCTGTTTTTT.

This chain uses TRBV18 with TRBJ2-7; weak D call: TRBD2 (9 bases). CDR3 size: 18 residues. Germline lookup yields CDR1 KGHSH and CDR2 LQKENI. V lost 6 bases and J lost 3, with 27 bases in between. Here the CDR3 reads CASSPGQGRAGGLYEQYF. DNA of the CDR3: TGTGCCAGCTCTCCAGGACAGGGCCGAGCGGGGGGTCTCTACGAGCAGTACTTC. Supplemented by reference TRBV18 and TRBJ2-7, the full variable domain reads NAGVMQNPRHLVRRRGQEARLRCSPMKGHSHVYWYRQLPEEGLKFMVYLQKENIIDESGMPKERFSAEFPKEGPSILRIQQVVRGDSAAYFCASSPGQGRAGGLYEQYFGPGTRLTVT.

This clone showed up just a few times. V is TRBV27 and J is TRBJ1-6; D perhaps matches TRBD1 (5 bases). This CDR3 contains 16 residues. Trimming removed 6 bases from V and 10 bases from J, with 22 bases in between. Germline CDR1 reads MNHEY; CDR2 reads SMNVEV (reference sequence). The DNA of the CDR3 is TGTGCCAGCAGCCGCAAACCAGGGTCACAAGGGTCACCCCTCCACTTT. Translated: CASSRKPGSQGSPLHF.

The chain is built from TRBV6-5 and TRBJ1-4, with a tentative D call TRBD1 (5 bases). Germline V lookup: CDR1 MNHEY, CDR2 SVGAGI. Trimming took 5 bases from V and 3 from J, leaving 10 bases between them. This CDR3 is 14 amino acids long. CDR3 region: CASSIRGANEKLFF. In nucleotides, the CDR3 is TGTGCCAGCAGTATTAGGGGTGCTAATGAAAAACTGTTTTTT.

The chain employs TRBV6-5 and TRBJ1-1; D is undetermined. Germline CDR1 is MNHEY and CDR2 is SVGAGI. The V gene lost 0 bases and the J gene lost 1 base, with 9 bases spanning the gap. The CDR3 is 15 amino acids. The DNA for the CDR3 is TGTGCCAGCAGTTACTCGATCTACCGGAACACTGAAGCTTTCTTT. Translation gives CASSYSIYRNTEAFF.

The chain links TRBV6-2 or TRBV6-3 to TRBJ2-6; no clear D. The CDR3 covers 14 residues. Germline CDR1 MNHEY, CDR2 SVGEGT. V lost 4 bases and J 3 bases, leaving 7 bases between the germline ends. This CDR3 reads CASSFPGGANVLTF. For the CDR3, the DNA is TGTGCCAGCAGTTTCCCGGGTGGGGCCAACGTCCTGACTTTC.

The chain is built from TRBV14 and TRBJ1-1, with D possibly TRBD1 on 5 matching bases. In germline, CDR1 is SGHDN, CDR2 FVKESK. The V end lost 4 bases, the J end lost 0 bases, and 15 bases lay between the germline ends. The CDR3 has 16 amino acids. For the CDR3, the DNA is TGTGCCAGCAGCCCGCGACGGGGGAGCATGAACACTGAAGCTTTCTTT. This encodes CASSPRRGSMNTEAFF.

This clone was recorded only once. The chain employs TRBV5-1 and TRBJ2-2, with D possibly being TRBD2 (5 bases). Trimming stripped 3 bases from V and 4 bases from J, with 16 bases between. Looked up from germline, CDR1 is SGHRS and CDR2 is YFSETQ. The CDR3 sequence is 16 residues long. Written as DNA, the CDR3 is TGCGCCAGCAGCTCCTATGGGGTTGCGGGCACCGGGGAGCTGTTTTTT. Protein sequence: CASSSYGVAGTGELFF. The variable domain in full, with the rest retrieved from reference TRBV5-1 and TRBJ2-2, is KAGVTQTPRYLIKTRGQQVTLSCSPISGHRSVSWYQQTPGQGLQFLFEYFSETQRNKGNFPGRFSGRQFSNSRSEMNVSTLELGDSALYLCASSSYGVAGTGELFFGEGSRLTVL.

This sequence joins TRBV7-2 and TRBJ1-1; 8 nucleotides match TRBD1. This CDR3 region has 13 residues. Unmatched junction bases numbered 3, after V lost 6 bases and J lost 3 bases. Germline assignment: CDR1 SGHTA and CDR2 FQGNSA. The DNA for the CDR3 is TGTGCCAGCAGGTCGACAGGGGACACTGAAGCTTTCTTT. Protein product: CASRSTGDTEAFF.

V is TRBV11-2 and J is TRBJ1-1; D unresolved. Germline V gives CDR1 SGHAT, CDR2 FQNNGV. The CDR3 contains 13 residues. The V end lost 5 bases, the J end lost 11 bases, and 18 bases lay between the germline ends. This CDR3 reads CASSGLARPRAFF. The CDR3 coding sequence is TGTGCCAGCAGCGGATTAGCGAGGCCTCGGGCTTTCTTT.

The chain carries TRBV5-5 and TRBJ2-7; 10 bases line up with TRBD1. V gave up 4 bases and J gave up 4 bases; unmatched junction bases: 11. There are 16 residues in the CDR3. Germline V gives CDR1 SGHKS, CDR2 YYEKEE (reference sequence). This CDR3 reads CASSPRRDRGGYEQYF. The CDR3 coding sequence is TGTGCCAGCAGCCCGCGTAGGGACAGGGGAGGATACGAGCAGTACTTC.

This chain uses TRBV5-1 with TRBJ1-2; D gene ambiguous. Germline assignment: CDR1 SGHRS and CDR2 YFSETQ. V dropped 0 bases and J dropped 4 bases, with 4 bases sitting between them. This CDR3 has 12 amino acids. The DNA of the CDR3 is TGCGCCAGCAGCTTGGATCGCTATGGCTACACCTTC. It yields the protein CASSLDRYGYTF.

J is TRBJ2-3 and V is TRBV6-1; 7 bases agree with TRBD1. The CDR3 consists of 15 residues. Germline V lookup: CDR1 MNHNS, CDR2 SASEGT. V gave up 1 base and J gave up 4 bases; unmatched junction bases: 5. CDR3 residues: CASSEGNRGADTQYF. The CDR3 region has the DNA TGTGCCAGCAGTGAAGGGAACAGGGGTGCAGATACGCAGTATTTT.

The chain carries TRBV3-1 (or the pseudogene TRBV3-2) and TRBJ2-7, with 7 bases matching TRBD1. Trimming took 4 bases from V and 5 from J; bases not matched to a gene: 8. CDR1 and CDR2 from the germline V gene are LGHDT and YNNKEL (reference sequence). This CDR3 is built from 14 residues. The CDR3 DNA follows: TGTGCCAGCAGCCTTGTACAGGGGTCCCACGAGCAGTACTTC. Translation gives CASSLVQGSHEQYF.

The V gene is TRBV5-1, the J gene TRBJ2-7; D is possibly TRBD1 (7 bases). Looked up from germline, CDR1 is SGHRS and CDR2 is YFSETQ. Deletions cut 5 bases from V and 1 base from J, with 16 bases between. The CDR3 has 15 residues. The CDR3 here is CASSGGTALSYEQYF. In DNA, the CDR3 is TGCGCCAGCAGTGGGGGGACAGCCCTTTCCTACGAGCAGTACTTC.

In its sample, this clone was seen a few times. This chain connects TRBV19 to TRBJ2-1; TRBD1 agrees at 12 bases. The germline CDR1 and CDR2 sequences are LNHDA and SQIVND (reference sequence). The CDR3 spans 19 residues. The V segment lost 5 bases and the J segment 2 bases; nucleotides outside the gene matches: 13. In DNA, the CDR3 is TGTGCCAGTAGTCCGCGGGGACAGGGGGCTATTGGAACCTACAATGAGCAGTTCTTC. Translated, it gives CASSPRGQGAIGTYNEQFF.

In the case of this clone: The same CDR3 can be traced to other DNA sequences in this sample. The J gene is TRBJ2-3, the V gene TRBV5-1; TRBD2 agrees at 7 bases. Germline trimming cut 0 bases from V and 3 bases from J; bases unmatched to any gene: 7. This CDR3 region has 16 residues. The germline CDR1 and CDR2 sequences are SGHRS and YFSETQ. The CDR3 protein is CASSLDGGGSTDTQYF. The CDR3 DNA reads as TGCGCCAGCAGCTTGGACGGCGGGGGTTCTACAGATACGCAGTATTTT.

The table lists this clone with a few counts. CDR3 DNA: TGCGCCAGCAGCTTGGTGACAGGGAATAATTCACCCCTCCACTTT. It translates to CASSLVTGNNSPLHF. V and J are TRBV5-1 and TRBJ1-6, with 7 bases identical to TRBD1. Germline lookup yields CDR1 SGHRS and CDR2 YFSETQ. CDR3 length equals 15 residues. With 0 bases clipped from V and 5 bases from J, the junction kept 2 bases outside the gene matches.

The chain has TRBV7-9 and TRBJ1-2; D uncertain. The V gene's germline CDR1 is SEHNR and CDR2 FQNEAQ (reference sequence). Trimming cost V 5 bases and J 3 bases, with 10 bases left between them. The CDR3 is 13 residues long. The CDR3 coding sequence is TGTGCCAGCAGCCGAGACGGGGACTATGGCTACACCTTC. This codes for CASSRDGDYGYTF.

The genes are TRBV13 and TRBJ2-3, with a possible D match to TRBD2 (5 bases). The CDR3 is 14 amino acids. Trimming took off 3 bases at V and 3 bases at J, with 10 bases between the two ends. From germline, CDR1 is PRHDT and CDR2 FYEKMQ (reference sequence). The DNA of the CDR3 is TGTGCCAGCAGCTTCCGGGGTGGGACAGATACGCAGTATTTT. Translation: CASSFRGGTDTQYF.

This chain joins TRBV11-1 and TRBJ2-7; 10 bases match TRBD2. Per germline, CDR1 SGHAT and CDR2 FQDESV (reference sequence). Losses at the gene ends were 0 bases for V and 1 base for J; bases not matched to a gene: 3. CDR3 length equals 16 residues. The chain's CDR3 is CASSLALAGDSYEQYF. The CDR3 region has the DNA TGTGCCAGCAGCTTAGCTCTAGCGGGGGATTCCTACGAGCAGTACTTC.

The rearrangement uses TRBV19 and TRBJ2-7, with D possibly being TRBD1 (6 bases). The CDR3 has 15 amino acids. V was shortened by 1 base and J by 6 bases, with 16 bases between the two germline ends. Germline V gene lookup returns CDR1 LNHDA and CDR2 SQIVND (reference sequence). The CDR3: CASSIVGAGVVEQYF. CDR3 coding DNA: TGTGCCAGTAGTATAGTCGGGGCAGGGGTCGTCGAGCAGTACTTC.

The V and J genes are TRBV6-5 and TRBJ1-1, with 8 bases that match TRBD1. The CDR3 is 15 amino acids. CDR1 and CDR2 (germline): MNHEY, SVGAGI. The trim removed 5 bases at V and 3 bases at J, leaving 8 bases unmatched. This CDR3 is CASSTRTGRDTEAFF. The CDR3, as DNA: TGTGCCAGCAGTACCCGGACAGGGAGGGACACTGAAGCTTTCTTT.

This rearrangement joins TRBV27 to TRBJ2-3, with 11 bases that match TRBD2. This CDR3 has 19 residues. V lost 5 bases and J lost 1; bases outside the gene matches: 14. Germline CDR1 reads MNHEY; CDR2 reads SMNVEV (reference sequence). This chain's CDR3 is CASSQFRPQLAGGTDTQYF. The CDR3 coding sequence is TGTGCCAGCAGTCAATTTCGACCACAACTAGCGGGGGGCACAGATACGCAGTATTTT.